Presented here are 19 T cell receptor beta chains from one specimen sequenced in a study of memory CD4+ T cells and cytomegalovirus serostatus. The data were produced by immunoSEQ multiplex PCR, yet TCRdb's version contains in-frame clones alone and is incomplete. In the table there are about 42,000 clones, over 70% of which are singletons. Single viable CD3+CD4+CD8-CD45RO+ cells were sorted as the memory CD4+ T cells. Sequenced material: memory CD4+ T cells from blood. The receptors were gathered from an adult in good health and CMV-seronegative.

The table lists this clone with a few counts. The chain carries TRBV5-4 and TRBJ1-2; TRBD1 might be the D (5 bases). The germline V and J ends were trimmed by 0 bases and 4 bases, with 7 bases remaining between them. Per germline, CDR1 SGHNT and CDR2 YYREEE (reference sequence). This CDR3 is 13 amino acids long. CDR3 coding DNA: TGTGCCAGCAGCTTGGCGGGGGGCTATGGCTACACCTTC. It translates to CASSLAGGYGYTF.

The chain recombines TRBV5-6 with TRBJ1-4; D might be TRBD1 (5 bases). Between the trimmed V and J ends, which lost 4 bases and 10 bases, there was a span of 23 bases. The CDR3 covers 16 residues. Per the germline V gene, CDR1 is SGHDT and CDR2 is YYEEEE. CDR3 residues: CASSPSSTPTGAKLFF. The CDR3 DNA follows: TGTGCCAGCAGCCCGTCGTCGACACCCACCGGGGCAAAACTGTTTTTT.

This sequence joins TRBV6-1 and TRBJ1-2; 7 bases are shared with TRBD1. The length of the CDR3 is 13 residues. Germline V CDR1 and CDR2: MNHNS, SASEGT. V trimming: 5 bases; J trimming: 2 bases; junction bases outside the gene matches: 2. The CDR3 coding sequence is TGTGCCAGCAGTCCGACAGGGAACTATGGCTACACCTTC. Its protein product is CASSPTGNYGYTF.

This clone occurred a few times. The CDR3 loop reads CASSVRTVGEAFF. As DNA, the CDR3 is TGTGCCAGCAGCGTACGGACAGTCGGTGAAGCTTTCTTT. The chain has TRBV9 and TRBJ1-1, with a possible D match to TRBD1 (6 bases). From germline, CDR1 is SGDLS and CDR2 YYNGEE. The V and J ends lost 1 base and 7 bases respectively, with 11 bases between them. This CDR3 is built from 13 residues. Variable domain in full (rest from reference TRBV9 and TRBJ1-1): DSGVTQTPKHLITATGQRVTLRCSPRSGDLSVYWYQQSLDQGLQFLIQYYNGEERAKGNILERFSAQQFPDLHSELNLSSLELGDSALYFCASSVRTVGEAFFGQGTRLTVV.

The chain is built from TRBV28 and TRBJ1-5, with a possible D match to TRBD1 (5 bases). Germline V gene data show CDR1 as MDHEN and CDR2 as SYDVKM. The V gene lost 3 bases and the J gene lost 1 base, with 10 bases spanning the gap. This CDR3 spans 15 amino acids. The CDR3 here is CASSLRQTSNQPQHF. The CDR3 bases are TGTGCCAGCAGTTTGAGACAGACGAGCAATCAGCCCCAGCATTTT.

This rearrangement joins TRBV6-5 to TRBJ1-1, with 9 nucleotides matching TRBD1. The germline V gene encodes CDR1 MNHEY and CDR2 SVGAGI. The CDR3 covers 14 residues. V shed 6 bases and J 6 bases; nucleotides not matched to a gene: 8. CDR3 sequence reads: CASRRDRASPEAFF. The CDR3 bases are TGTGCCAGCAGGCGGGACAGGGCGAGTCCTGAAGCTTTCTTT.

This clone was counted a few times. V gene TRBV5-4 combines with J gene TRBJ2-1; 9 nucleotides match TRBD1. After removal of 0 bases from V and 5 bases from J, the junction contained 6 bases not matched to a gene. The CDR3 is 16 amino acids. Germline V CDR1 and CDR2: SGHNT, YYREEE (reference sequence). The CDR3 loop reads CASSLAAGQGNNEQFF. CDR3 bases: TGTGCCAGCAGCTTGGCCGCGGGACAGGGTAACAATGAGCAGTTCTTC. Combining the CDR3 with reference TRBV5-4 and TRBJ2-1 gives the whole variable domain ETGVTQSPTHLIKTRGQQVTLRCSSQSGHNTVSWYQQALGQGPQFIFQYYREEENGRGNFPPRFSGLQFPNYSSELNVNALELDDSALYLCASSLAAGQGNNEQFFGPGTRLTVL.

The chain joins TRBV19 to TRBJ2-3, with no clear D. Germline CDR1 LNHDA, CDR2 SQIVND (reference sequence). The CDR3 is made up of 15 amino acids. V was pared by 5 bases and J by 4 bases, with 16 bases between. Written as DNA, the CDR3 is TGTGCCAGTAGTCCTCGGTTCAGAGAGCCAGATACGCAGTATTTT. This gives the protein CASSPRFREPDTQYF.

J is TRBJ2-5 and V is TRBV25-1, with D perhaps matching TRBD1 (6 bases). Trimming removed 1 base from V and 5 bases from J, with 14 bases in between. The V gene's germline CDR1 is MGHDK and CDR2 SYGVNS. CDR3 size: 15 residues. The CDR3 nucleotides are TGTGCCAGCAGTGAATGGCTGGGGGCCGGGGAGACCCAGTACTTC. Protein: CASSEWLGAGETQYF.

The chain has TRBV7-9 and TRBJ1-2; TRBD1 might be the D (5 bases). Germline V lookup: CDR1 SEHNR, CDR2 FQNEAQ (reference sequence). V was cut by 5 bases and J by 2 bases, with 9 bases left in between. There are 13 residues in the CDR3. The CDR3 region is CASSLEGNYGYTF. As DNA, the CDR3 is TGTGCCAGCAGCCTGGAGGGGAACTATGGCTACACCTTC.

This chain joins TRBV2 and TRBJ1-2; D gene ambiguous. The CDR3 totals 14 residues. The germline V gene encodes CDR1 SNHLY and CDR2 FYNNEI. V was shortened by 0 bases and J by 7 bases, with 12 bases between the two germline ends. CDR3 DNA sequence: TGTGCCAGCAGTGAAGCGCGGGGTAAGGGTGGCTACACCTTC. It yields the protein CASSEARGKGGYTF.

This clone was picked up a small number of times. The V call is TRBV15, the J call TRBJ2-2; 7 bases fit TRBD2. The V segment lost 0 bases and the J segment 6 bases; nucleotides outside the gene matches: 1. CDR3 length: 14 amino acids. Germline CDR1 and CDR2: LNHNV and YYDKDF (reference sequence). In DNA form, the CDR3 reads TGTGCCACCAGCAGAGATGGGAGGGCCGGGGAGCTGTTTTTT. Its translation is CATSRDGRAGELFF.

This clone has just one count. CDR3 sequence (DNA): TGTGCCAGTAGTATAGGGGGGACAGGGTTATACGGGGAGCTGTTTTTT. Translated, it gives CASSIGGTGLYGELFF. This chain uses TRBV19 with TRBJ2-2; 9 bases are shared with TRBD1. Germline CDR1 and CDR2: LNHDA and SQIVND (reference sequence). The CDR3 sequence is 16 residues long. With 1 base clipped from V and 7 bases from J, the junction kept 7 bases outside the gene matches.

The chain couples TRBV6-6 to TRBJ1-5; TRBD1 agrees at 7 bases. The CDR3 consists of 14 residues. The V gene's germline CDR1 is MNHNY and CDR2 SVGAGI (reference sequence). After removal of 5 bases from V and 5 bases from J, the junction contained 6 bases not matched to a gene. The CDR3 region is CASSRDRADQPQHF. The CDR3 DNA is TGTGCCAGCAGTCGAGACAGGGCCGATCAGCCCCAGCATTTT.

The chain joins TRBV19 to TRBJ2-1, with TRBD1 as a possible D gene (6 bases). Germline CDR1 and CDR2: LNHDA and SQIVND (reference sequence). This CDR3 has 14 amino acids. V was pared by 3 bases and J by 7 bases, with 13 bases between. The CDR3 DNA follows: TGTGCCAGTAGTATCCTCAGGGGTCGGAATGAGCAGTTCTTC. This translates into CASSILRGRNEQFF. The full variable domain, completed using reference TRBV19 and TRBJ2-1, is DGGITQSPKYLFRKEGQNVTLSCEQNLNHDAMYWYRQDPGQGLRLIYYSQIVNDFQKGDIAEGYSVSREKKESFPLTVTSAQKNPTAFYLCASSILRGRNEQFFGPGTRLTVL.

This chain joins TRBV11-2 and TRBJ2-7; D gene ambiguous. CDR1 is SGHAT, CDR2 FQNNGV, per germline. V lost 4 bases to trimming and J lost 4 bases, with 8 bases between them. The CDR3 is made up of 12 amino acids. CDR3 in DNA: TGTGCCAGCAGCTCCCTTTTGTACGAGCAGTACTTC. Encoded protein: CASSSLLYEQYF. Drawing the rest from reference TRBV11-2 and TRBJ2-7, the complete variable domain is EAGVAQSPRYKIIEKRQSVAFWCNPISGHATLYWYQQILGQGPKLLIQFQNNGVVDDSQLPKDRFSAERLKGVDSTLKIQPAKLEDSAVYLCASSSLLYEQYFGPGTRLTVT.

CDR3: CASSSTYTGELFF. Here the CDR3 DNA reads TGTGCCAGCAGCTCAACATACACCGGGGAGCTGTTTTTT. V gene TRBV11-3 combines with J gene TRBJ2-2, with D unresolved. Germline CDR1 SGHNT, CDR2 YENEEA. This CDR3 is built from 13 residues. The V and J ends lost 4 bases and 3 bases respectively, with 6 bases between them.

For this clone: Compared with germline, one end of the junction differs, possibly owing to a read error. The V and J genes are TRBV7-7 and TRBJ2-3; D might be TRBD1 or TRBD2, each matching 6 bases. The CDR3 sequence is 15 residues long. CDR1 is SSHAT, CDR2 FNYEAQ, per germline (reference sequence). CDR3 DNA: TGTGCTAGCAGCTTAGGGGGGTTTAGCACAGATACGCAGTATTTT. Protein product: CASSLGGFSTDTQYF.

V usage is TRBV5-6 and J usage is TRBJ1-4; TRBD1 might be the D (5 bases). The CDR3 spans 15 residues. Germline V lookup: CDR1 SGHDT, CDR2 YYEEEE. V dropped 4 bases and J dropped 3 bases, with 13 bases sitting between them. The CDR3 loop reads CASSAGGVPNEKLFF. The CDR3, as DNA: TGTGCCAGCAGCGCCGGAGGGGTTCCTAATGAAAAACTGTTTTTT.